This entry describes one T cell receptor beta chain. Antigen unknown. Germline-derived CDR1 and CDR2 are SNHLY and FYNNEI. V lost 5 bases to trimming and J lost 6 bases, with 15 bases between them. The CDR3 runs 14 residues. The sample belongs to a study of cytomegalovirus exposure and HLA in healthy donors. As for the study in general: An early release of data contained roughly 86 million unique TCRs, which came from HLA-typed donors. The study, taken as a whole, reports: Later analysis showed most CMV-associated TCR beta chains appearing HLA-restricted.

Vbeta (60) and Jbeta (13) primers were used in the PCR. Per the original data handling: Around 9.9 million shared chains were among the 60 million to 80 million unique TCR beta chains that a later analysis counted. Clones were sequenced by immunoSEQ multiplex PCR, and TCRdb holds only the in-frame ones, with some missing. V and J calls plus clone size are reproduced from that table; the DNA served to infer D and trimming. Seen here are around 120,000 clones, roughly 80% observed once, and the top ten hold approximately 1.1%. This receptor was identified in a boy aged 5-17 years in good health and CMV-seronegative. Material for sequencing was PBMCs. The chain carries TRBV2 and TRBJ2-3, with a weak D call TRBD1 (6 bases). The CDR3 DNA reads as TGTGCCAGCAGTTTGCCGATACAGGGTGATACGCAGTATTTT. This sequence encodes CASSLPIQGDTQYF.